These T cell receptor beta chains were read from a single sample in a study of CD8 T cells in ankylosing spondylitis. In TCRdb, the 5' RACE reads were re-called with MiXCR into one record per CDR3 protein. Among about 100,000 distinct CDR3 sequences listed, over 6.5% were seen once. The sequenced sample consisted of blood, either unsorted or a sorted T cell fraction (not recorded which). Source of these receptors: a male donor with ankylosing spondylitis or in good health (not recorded which). Both conserved end residues are part of each CDR3. The D gene is left open where the match is weak. Size tells how often a clone was seen (once, few, many) or the class of an expanded clone, and some rows leave it out.

- TRBJ2-7 many TRBV5-1 TGCGCCAGCAGCTTAAGGAGCGGAACCTACGAGCAGTACTTC CASSLRSGTYEQYF
- TRBJ2-2 many TRBV2 TGTGCCAGCAGTGATGACGGCCACACCGGGGAGCTGTTTTTT CASSDDGHTGELFF
- TRBJ2-3 many TRBV29-1 TGCAGCGTTGAAGTTTTGGTGGGGGTAGATACGCAGTATTTT CSVEVLVGVDTQYF
TRBD1 TRBJ2-3 many TRBV5-1 TGCGCCAGCAGCCAGGGGGACAGCACAGATACGCAGTATTTT CASSQGDSTDTQYF
- TRBJ2-7 many TRBV7-2 TGTGCCAGCAGCTTAAGTAATAACAGTCCCTACGAGCAGTACTTC CASSLSNNSPYEQYF
- TRBJ2-3 few TRBV18 TGTGCCAGTCGGGCTCCACTCACAGATACGCAGTATTTT CASRAPLTDTQYF
- TRBJ1-2 many TRBV7-9 TGTGCCAGCAGCTTAAAAGGGGCTGGCTACACCTTC CASSLKGAGYTF
TRBD1 TRBJ2-1 - TRBV7-2 TGTGCCAGCAGCTTCCCGGACAGGGTCTACAATGAGCAGTTCTTC CASSFPDRVYNEQFF
- TRBJ2-5 many TRBV7-8 TGTGCCAGCAGCTTAAGTTGGATTAAAGAGACCCAGTACTTC CASSLSWIKETQYF
- TRBJ2-3 many TRBV7-8 TGTGCCAGCAGCTTAGCGGGGGGAGATACGCAGTATTTT CASSLAGGDTQYF
TRBD1 TRBJ1-5 many TRBV7-2 TGTGCCAGCAGCTTAGGGGACAGGGCTAGTCAGCCCCAGCATTTT CASSLGDRASQPQHF
TRBD1 TRBJ1-2 - TRBV6-5 TGTGCCAGCACTCAGGGGGCAAGTGGCTACACCTTC CASTQGASGYTF
TRBD2 TRBJ2-5 - TRBV15 TGTGCCACCAGCAGACTAGCGGGAGTTGGGGAGACCCAGTACTTC CATSRLAGVGETQYF
- TRBJ2-5 many TRBV7-3 TGTGCCAGCAGCTTGGGAATAGCGGAAGAGACCCAGTACTTC CASSLGIAEETQYF
TRBD1 TRBJ2-5 many TRBV5-1 TGCGCCAGCAGCTTGGGACAGGGGTGGTACCAAGAGACCCAGTACTTC CASSLGQGWYQETQYF
- TRBJ2-2 many TRBV5-6 TGTGCCAGCAGCTTGAAGCCCACCGGGGAGCTGTTTTTT CASSLKPTGELFF
TRBD2 TRBJ2-1 - TRBV7-9 TGTGCCGGATCACTTTTTGTATCGGGAGGCAATGTGCAGTTCTTC CAGSLFVSGGNVQFF
- TRBJ2-2 many TRBV7-3 TGTGCCAGCAGCCTGTCCGTCCTGGGCACCGGGGAGCTGTTTTTT CASSLSVLGTGELFF
- TRBJ2-7 few TRBV7-9 TGTGCCAGCAGCCCCTACTACAGAAGCTCCTACGAGCAGTACTTC CASSPYYRSSYEQYF
- TRBJ2-1 many TRBV5-5 TGTGCCAGCAGCTTGGTTCTCTGGCAGTACAATGAGCAGTTCTTC CASSLVLWQYNEQFF
- TRBJ1-2 few TRBV29-1 TGCAGCGTTGAAGATGGGCGAACAGGGTCGATTAACTATGGCTACACCTTC CSVEDGRTGSINYGYTF
- TRBJ1-3 many TRBV3-1 TGTGCCAGCAGCCAAGCCCCTGTGGGCTCTGGAAACACCATATATTTT CASSQAPVGSGNTIYF
- TRBJ2-7 many TRBV7-6 TGTGCCAGCAGCCCGGAATTCGGCGGAGAAGCAGGAGAGCAGTACTTC CASSPEFGGEAGEQYF
- TRBJ1-5 - TRBV5-6 TGTGCCAGCAGCTTGGTTGGGGCTAACAATCAGCCCCAGCATTTT CASSLVGANNQPQHF
- TRBJ2-7 few TRBV7-9 TGTGCCAGCAGCTTTTCCGGCTTCTACGAGCAGTACTTC CASSFSGFYEQYF
TRBD1 TRBJ1-4 many TRBV27 TGTGCCAGCAGTCACCGGGACAGGATCTCAACTAATGAAAAACTGTTTTTT CASSHRDRISTNEKLFF
TRBD2 TRBJ2-5 many TRBV5-1 TGCGCCAGCAGCCCCGGATTGAGCGGGAGTCTGGAGACCCAGTACTTC CASSPGLSGSLETQYF
- TRBJ2-3 few TRBV11-2 TGTGCCTCCGGGGGGACAATATCCACAGATACGCAGTATTTT CASGGTISTDTQYF
- TRBJ2-4 few TRBV18 TGTGCCAGCTCACCACCAGGTCTTTCAATTCAGTACTTC CASSPPGLSIQYF
TRBD1 TRBJ2-1 many TRBV10-2 TGCGCCAGCAGTGAGCCTAAGAGGGGGCCCTACAATGAGCAGTTCTTC CASSEPKRGPYNEQFF
- TRBJ2-7 many TRBV4-3 TGCGCCAGCAGCCAAGAAATTGCGTTTCAATTCGGGGTGTACGAGCAGTACTTC CASSQEIAFQFGVYEQYF
TRBD1 TRBJ1-5 many TRBV12-3/TRBV12-4 TGTGCCAGCAGTGGATTCAGGGGGTCGAACAATCAGCCCCAGCATTTT CASSGFRGSNNQPQHF
TRBD2 TRBJ2-1 many TRBV5-1 TGCGCCAGCAGCTTAGGTCAGAGCGGGAGGCCTCCTGTGGAGCAGTTCTTC CASSLGQSGRPPVEQFF
- TRBJ2-3 many TRBV5-1 TGCGCCAGCAGCTTGGGATCGGGCACTCCTGGGGATACGCAGTATTTT CASSLGSGTPGDTQYF
TRBD1 TRBJ2-5 many TRBV5-1 TGCGCCAGCAGCTTGGAACAGGGGGCGGAGACCCAGTACTTC CASSLEQGAETQYF
- TRBJ2-5 many TRBV30 TGTGCCTGGAGTGTACTGGTGGAGACCCAGTACTTC CAWSVLVETQYF
TRBD1 TRBJ1-3 many TRBV20-1 TGCAGTGCCTATACGACAGGGCGCGGAAACACCATATATTTT CSAYTTGRGNTIYF
- TRBJ2-7 few TRBV4-2 TGTGCCAGCAGCCAAGATACACGGATGAGCTCCTACGAGCAGTACTTC CASSQDTRMSSYEQYF
- TRBJ1-1 few TRBV29-1 TGCAGCGTTAGGGGGACGAACACTGAAGCTTTCTTT CSVRGTNTEAFF
TRBD2 TRBJ2-2 - TRBV11-2 TGTGCCAGCAGCAGGGGACTAGCGGGCACCGGGGAGCTGTTTTTT CASSRGLAGTGELFF
- TRBJ2-3 many TRBV10-3 TGTGCCATCAGGGACCTCAGGGACACAGATACGCAGTATTTT CAIRDLRDTDTQYF
- TRBJ2-7 many TRBV12-3/TRBV12-4 TGTGCCAGCAGTTTGGGGTTGGGGGCCCTTAGAGAGCAGTACTTC CASSLGLGALREQYF
- TRBJ1-3 many TRBV3-1 TGTGCCAGCAGCCAAGATTCGGCCGGAAACACCATATATTTT CASSQDSAGNTIYF
TRBD1 TRBJ2-2 - TRBV12-3/TRBV12-4 TGTGCCAGCAGCTCGGGACAGGCCGGGGAGCTGTTTTTT CASSSGQAGELFF
TRBD2 TRBJ2-1 many TRBV5-1 TGCGCCAGCAGCGTGACTAGCGGGAGGGAGGGTGAGCAGTTCTTC CASSVTSGREGEQFF
- TRBJ2-2 many TRBV5-1 TGCGCCAGCAGCTTATTTGGAACCGGGGAGCTGTTTTTT CASSLFGTGELFF
TRBD2 TRBJ2-1 many TRBV6-1 TGTGCCAGCAGCGTTGAGCGGGAGACGTACAATGAGCAGTTCTTC CASSVERETYNEQFF
- TRBJ1-6 - TRBV12-3/TRBV12-4 TGTGCCAGCACCCTGACAAGAGGGCGAAATTCACCCCTCCACTTT CASTLTRGRNSPLHF
- TRBJ2-1 few TRBV7-9 TGTGCCAGCAGCCTAAGGGACTCGTTCTACAATGAGCAGTTCTTC CASSLRDSFYNEQFF
TRBD2 TRBJ2-5 many TRBV30 TGTGCCTGGAGTATCGGGACTAGCGGGAGTAAGGAGACCCAGTACTTC CAWSIGTSGSKETQYF
TRBD2 TRBJ2-1 many TRBV5-6 TGTGCCAGCAGCCTGCGAGGACTAGCGGTTCCGGGGGAGCAGTTCTTC CASSLRGLAVPGEQFF
- TRBJ1-5 many TRBV12-3/TRBV12-4 TGTGCCAGCAGGCTTGGGAATCAGCCCCAGCATTTT CASRLGNQPQHF
- TRBJ2-1 many TRBV7-9 TGTGCCAGCAGCCCGTCCCCCGAAATCGGGAGATACAATGAGCAGTTCTTC CASSPSPEIGRYNEQFF
TRBD1 TRBJ2-5 - TRBV3-1 TGTGCCAGCAGCCAGACGGGACAGGTGTACCAAGAGACCCAGTACTTC CASSQTGQVYQETQYF
- TRBJ2-7 many TRBV29-1 TGCAGCGCCGTGGGGAGCTCCTACGAGCAGTACTTC CSAVGSSYEQYF
TRBD2 TRBJ2-1 few TRBV6-1 TGTGCCAGCAGACGAACAGGGACTAGCGGTGAGCAGTTCTTC CASRRTGTSGEQFF
TRBD1 TRBJ1-4 many TRBV25-1 TGTGCCAGCAGTCCCCGGTTGGGGACAGCCTCAACTAATGAAAAACTGTTTTTT CASSPRLGTASTNEKLFF
- TRBJ2-7 few TRBV20-1 TGCAGTGCTAGAGCCCCTACTGAAGGCGAGCAGTACTTC CSARAPTEGEQYF
- TRBJ1-1 once TRBV19 TGTGCCAGTAGTATGTTCCTAGGGAGTCGAGGAACTGAAGCTTTCTTT CASSMFLGSRGTEAFF